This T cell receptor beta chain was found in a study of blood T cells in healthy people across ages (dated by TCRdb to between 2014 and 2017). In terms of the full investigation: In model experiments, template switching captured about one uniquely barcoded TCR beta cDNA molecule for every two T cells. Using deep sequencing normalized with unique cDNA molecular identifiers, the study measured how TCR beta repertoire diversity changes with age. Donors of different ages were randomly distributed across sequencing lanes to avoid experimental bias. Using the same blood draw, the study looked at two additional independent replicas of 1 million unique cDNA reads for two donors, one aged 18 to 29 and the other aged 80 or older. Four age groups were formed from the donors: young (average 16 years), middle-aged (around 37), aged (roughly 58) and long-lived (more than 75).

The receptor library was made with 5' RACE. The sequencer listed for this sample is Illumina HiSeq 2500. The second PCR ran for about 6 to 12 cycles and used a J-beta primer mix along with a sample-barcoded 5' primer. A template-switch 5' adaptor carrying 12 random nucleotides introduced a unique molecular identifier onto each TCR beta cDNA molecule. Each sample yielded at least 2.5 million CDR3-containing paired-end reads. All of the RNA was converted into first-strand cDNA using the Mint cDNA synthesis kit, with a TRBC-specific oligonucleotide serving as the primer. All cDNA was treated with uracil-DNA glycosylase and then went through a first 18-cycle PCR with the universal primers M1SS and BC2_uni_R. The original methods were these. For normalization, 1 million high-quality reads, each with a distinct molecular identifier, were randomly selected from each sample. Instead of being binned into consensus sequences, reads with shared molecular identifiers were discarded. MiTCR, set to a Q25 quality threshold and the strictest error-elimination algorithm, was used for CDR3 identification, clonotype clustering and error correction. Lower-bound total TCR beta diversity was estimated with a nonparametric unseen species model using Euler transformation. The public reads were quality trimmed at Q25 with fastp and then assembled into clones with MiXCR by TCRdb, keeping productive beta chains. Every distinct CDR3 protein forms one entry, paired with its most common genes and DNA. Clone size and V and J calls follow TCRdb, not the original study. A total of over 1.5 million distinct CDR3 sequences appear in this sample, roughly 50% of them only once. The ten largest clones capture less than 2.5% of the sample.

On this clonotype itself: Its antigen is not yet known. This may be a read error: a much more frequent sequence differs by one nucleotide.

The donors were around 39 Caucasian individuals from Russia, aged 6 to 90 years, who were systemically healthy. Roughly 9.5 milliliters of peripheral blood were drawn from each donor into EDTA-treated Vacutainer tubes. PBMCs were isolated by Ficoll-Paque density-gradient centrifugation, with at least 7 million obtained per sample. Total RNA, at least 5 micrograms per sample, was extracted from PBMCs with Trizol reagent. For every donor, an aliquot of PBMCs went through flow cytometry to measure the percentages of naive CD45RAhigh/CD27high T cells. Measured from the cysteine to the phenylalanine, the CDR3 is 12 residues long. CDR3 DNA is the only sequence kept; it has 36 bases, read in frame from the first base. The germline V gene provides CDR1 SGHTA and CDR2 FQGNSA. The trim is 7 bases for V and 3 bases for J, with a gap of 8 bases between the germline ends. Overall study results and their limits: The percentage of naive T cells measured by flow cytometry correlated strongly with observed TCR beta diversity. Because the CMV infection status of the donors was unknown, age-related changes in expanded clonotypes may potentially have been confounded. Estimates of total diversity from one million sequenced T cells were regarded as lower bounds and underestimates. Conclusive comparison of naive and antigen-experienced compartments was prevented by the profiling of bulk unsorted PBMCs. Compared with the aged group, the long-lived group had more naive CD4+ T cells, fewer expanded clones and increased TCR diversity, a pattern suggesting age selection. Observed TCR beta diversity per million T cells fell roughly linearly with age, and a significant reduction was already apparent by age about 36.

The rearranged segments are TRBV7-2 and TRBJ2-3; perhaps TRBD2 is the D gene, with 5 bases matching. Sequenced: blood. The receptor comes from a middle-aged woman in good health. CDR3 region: CASIWTTDTQYF. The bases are TGTGCCAGCATTTGGACTACAGATACGCAGTATTTT.